Listed here are 18 T cell receptor beta chains from one sample, sequenced in a study of T cells in Graves' hyperthyroidism and ophthalmopathy. TCR beta CDR3 regions were amplified from RNA. RT-PCR in the first round (using the HTBI primer set) targeted the TCR CDR3. TCRdb ran MiXCR on the multiplex PCR reads and lists one entry per CDR3 protein. The table records roughly 330,000 distinct CDR3 sequences, roughly 17% of them present only once. The sample was blood. These TCRs come from a man aged 25-45 years with Graves' hyperthyroidism.

In this sample, this clonotype turned up many times. V and J are TRBV7-2 and TRBJ2-3; possible D gene TRBD1, 5 bases. The CDR3 runs 15 residues. V lost 5 bases and J 1 base, leaving 13 bases between the germline ends. Germline CDR1 reads SGHTA; CDR2 reads FQGNSA. The chain's CDR3 is CASSRAGSGTDTQYF. The CDR3 bases are TGTGCCAGCAGCCGAGCAGGGTCTGGCACAGATACGCAGTATTTT.

This clonotype was recorded a few times. This sequence joins TRBV5-1 and TRBJ2-2; 9 bases line up with TRBD2. The length of the CDR3 is 15 residues. V lost 4 bases to trimming and J lost 2 bases; unmatched junction nucleotides: 3. CDR1 and CDR2 from the germline V gene are SGHRS and YFSETQ. This chain's CDR3 is CASSPGTSNTGELFF. The CDR3 DNA is TGCGCCAGCAGCCCCGGGACTAGCAACACCGGGGAGCTGTTTTTT.

This clonotype has ten or more counts. The chain combines TRBV2 with TRBJ2-3; no reliable D call. Germline CDR1 reads SNHLY; CDR2 reads FYNNEI. CDR3 length equals 13 residues. V was clipped by 4 bases and J by 10 bases, with 15 bases between them. CDR3 DNA sequence: TGTGCCAGCAGTGCGGCCCCTTGGACGTCGCAGTATTTT. Amino acid sequence: CASSAAPWTSQYF. The complete variable domain, with remaining parts taken from reference TRBV2 and TRBJ2-3, reads EPEVTQTPSHQVTQMGQEVILRCVPISNHLYFYWYRQILGQKVEFLVSFYNNEISEKSEIFDDQFSVERPDGSNFTLKIRSTKLEDSAMYFCASSAAPWTSQYFGPGTRLTVL.

V gene TRBV24-1 combines with J gene TRBJ2-6, with 8 bases fitting TRBD2. The V gene's germline CDR1 is KGHDR and CDR2 SFDVKD. CDR3 length: 13 amino acids. Trimming cost V 12 bases and J 4 bases; bases outside gene matches: 4. The CDR3 DNA reads as TGTGCCGCCGCGGGGGGAGGGGCCAACGTCCTGACTTTC. This translates into CAAAGGGANVLTF.

V is TRBV14 and J is TRBJ2-7, with 8 bases matching TRBD1. The CDR3 is 15 residues long. From germline, CDR1 is SGHDN and CDR2 FVKESK. V was clipped by 4 bases and J by 5 bases; unmatched bases: 10. The CDR3 DNA reads TGTGCCAGCAGCCTGTCCCCCCAGGGGGCGAACGAGCAGTACTTC. Protein: CASSLSPQGANEQYF.

This clonotype was seen repeatedly, ten times or more. This chain joins TRBV7-6 and TRBJ2-3, with 9 bases that match TRBD1. This CDR3 comprises 15 residues. Germline V gene sequence: CDR1 SGHVS, CDR2 FNYEAQ. The ends lost 3 bases at V and 4 bases at J; junction bases unmatched: 5. The CDR3 bases are TGTGCCAGCAGCTTGATGACAGGGGGGGCAGATACGCAGTATTTT. This translates into CASSLMTGGADTQYF.

This clonotype was seen many times. The CDR3 spells CASSPWTQEEELFF. DNA for the CDR3: TGTGCCAGCAGTCCTTGGACCCAAGAGGAGGAGCTGTTTTTT. The rearrangement joins TRBV12-3 or TRBV12-4 to TRBJ2-2; D gene ambiguous. Trimming cost V 5 bases and J 10 bases, with 17 bases left between them. The CDR3 extends over 14 amino acids.

The sample holds many counts of this clonotype. This chain joins TRBV7-3 and TRBJ2-3; D is ambiguous. CDR1 is SGHTA, CDR2 FQGTGA, per germline. The CDR3 length is 15 residues. V gave up 1 base and J gave up 2 bases, with 10 bases separating them. The CDR3 protein is CASSLIGGDTDTQYF. Written as DNA, the CDR3 is TGTGCCAGCAGCTTAATCGGCGGAGACACAGATACGCAGTATTTT.

Ten or more counts support this clonotype. Here the CDR3 reads CASSLDGQGYTDTQYF. CDR3 DNA sequence: TGTGCCAGCAGCTTAGACGGACAGGGGTACACAGATACGCAGTATTTT. V is TRBV11-2 and J is TRBJ2-3, with TRBD1 matching 9 bases. The CDR3 spans 16 residues. The J segment lost 2 bases and the V segment lost 0 bases, leaving 3 bases of the junction unmatched. Germline values: CDR1 SGHAT, CDR2 FQNNGV.

Details on this clonotype: A much larger clonotype is one base distant, so this may be a read error. V gene TRBV30 combines with J gene TRBJ1-2; weak D call: TRBD1 (5 bases). The CDR3 consists of 13 residues. CDR1 and CDR2 from the germline V gene are GTSNPN and SVGIG (reference sequence). CDR3 in DNA: TGTGGCTGGAGTGTACGACAGTTATATGGCTACACCTTC. Its protein product is CGWSVRQLYGYTF.

This clonotype appeared many times. This chain uses TRBV12-3 or TRBV12-4 with TRBJ2-5, with TRBD1 matching 7 bases. The CDR3 length is 14 residues. J gave up 4 bases and V 1 base, and 3 bases lay outside the gene matches. The CDR3 DNA follows: TGTGCCAGCAGTTTAGGGTACAGGGGAGAGACCCAGTACTTC. Protein product: CASSLGYRGETQYF.

Ten or more counts support this clonotype. V usage is TRBV12-3 or TRBV12-4 and J usage is TRBJ1-1; D ambiguous. CDR3 length: 14 amino acids. The V end lost 3 bases, the J end lost 6 bases, and 14 bases lay between the germline ends. CDR3 in DNA: TGTGCCAGCAGTTTTCGGTCCCGGGAATCTGAAGCTTTCTTT. Translating it yields CASSFRSRESEAFF.

The V gene is TRBV12-3 or TRBV12-4, the J gene TRBJ2-1; D gene unclear. Trimming took off 7 bases at V and 0 bases at J, with 22 bases between the two ends. The CDR3 is made up of 18 amino acids. CDR3: CASTPASTRLSSYNEQFF. The CDR3, as DNA: TGTGCCAGCACCCCCGCCAGTACTCGCCTCAGCTCCTACAATGAGCAGTTCTTC.

Turning to this clonotype: A read error may explain this, as a much larger clone is one base away. V gene TRBV28 combines with J gene TRBJ1-2, with D unresolved. The germline gives CDR1 MDHEN, CDR2 SYDVKM. The CDR3 is made up of 13 amino acids. Here the CDR3 DNA reads TGTGCCAACAGTTTGGTTACCTATGGGGGCTACACCTTC. Translating gives CANSLVTYGGYTF.

This clonotype was seen ten or more times. The V gene is TRBV3-1, the J gene TRBJ2-1, with 9 bases matching TRBD2. The CDR3 consists of 14 residues. Germline CDR1 reads LGHDT; CDR2 reads YNNKEL (reference sequence). With 5 bases clipped from V and 8 bases from J, the junction kept 7 bases outside the gene matches. The CDR3 reads CASSSSGSKDEQFF. In DNA form, the CDR3 reads TGTGCCAGCAGCAGTAGCGGGAGCAAGGATGAGCAGTTCTTC.

J is TRBJ1-3 and V is TRBV7-8; D gene uncertain. Trimming stripped 2 bases from V and 7 bases from J, with 15 bases between. Germline CDR1 reads SGHVS; CDR2 reads FQNEAQ. CDR3 length: 15 residues. The CDR3 nucleotides read TGTGCCAGCAGCTTAATGGGTCCAGGCTGGAACACCATATATTTT. This sequence encodes CASSLMGPGWNTIYF.

The table lists this clonotype with many counts. The CDR3 bases are TGTGCCAGCAGGGGAGATCAAGAGACCCAGTACTTC. This encodes CASRGDQETQYF. The rearrangement joins TRBV2 to TRBJ2-5, with TRBD2 as a possible D gene (5 bases). This CDR3 contains 12 residues. Looked up from germline, CDR1 is SNHLY and CDR2 is FYNNEI. V lost 6 bases, J lost 2 bases, and 7 bases lay in between.

With regard to this clonotype: At one end, the junction sequence differs from germline, possibly due to a read error. This sequence joins TRBV6-5 and TRBJ2-1, with a weak D call TRBD2 (5 bases). CDR1 and CDR2 (germline): MNHEY, SVGAGI. The CDR3 sequence is 13 residues long. The CDR3 protein is CASSCSGTGEQFF. CDR3 nucleotide sequence: TGCGCCAGCAGTTGCTCGGGAACGGGAGAGCAGTTCTTC.